This TCR beta chain was retrieved from a study of T-cell memory formation after mild COVID-19. Study as a whole: Across donors, TCR clusters were largely donor specific. Study results and limitations: Clones which contracted sat mainly in CM and EM if CD4+, and in EMRA if CD8+.

TCRdb itself ran the 5' RACE reads through MiXCR, one entry per CDR3 protein. The sample carries approximately 52,000 distinct CDR3 sequences, over 8.5% recorded once. CDR1 is SNHLY, CDR2 FYNNEI, per germline. Trimming pared 3 bases from V and 0 bases from J, leaving 12 bases between. This CDR3 region has 15 residues. Many counts were recorded for this clonotype. Antigen unknown. The clonotype was recovered from an adult woman who had mild COVID-19 (a few samples of this study predate the infection). Cell type and time point are not known. The chain joins TRBV2 to TRBJ2-7; no definite D call. Sequences were obtained from PBMCs or a T cell subset sorted from them (not recorded which). The CDR3 region is CASSDSLTGSYEQYF. CDR3 bases: TGTGCCAGCAGTGATTCCCTCACGGGCTCCTACGAGCAGTACTTC.